A single sample is the source of the 18 T cell receptor beta chains below, sequenced in a study of T cell responses to AZD1222 COVID-19 vaccine. Some clones are missing from TCRdb's copy, which holds only in-frame ones; the method was immunoSEQ multiplex PCR. This repertoire shows roughly 130,000 clones, around nine tenths found once; its top ten account for roughly 3%. The source material was peripheral blood, sampled on day 0 of AZD1222 vaccination. These receptors all come from an adult in good health.

The chain has TRBV4-3 and TRBJ1-1; TRBD1 is a possible D gene (5 bases). The V and J ends lost 0 bases and 2 bases respectively, with 16 bases between them. Germline-derived CDR1 and CDR2 are LGHNA and YSLEER. The CDR3 sequence is 17 residues long. CDR3 in DNA: TGCGCCAGCAGCCAAGATTTTGGGGGGGAGGTAAACACTGAAGCTTTCTTT. Translating it yields CASSQDFGGEVNTEAFF.

The chain has TRBV2 and TRBJ2-2; D is undetermined. Germline values: CDR1 SNHLY, CDR2 FYNNEI. CDR3 length equals 17 residues. With 6 bases removed from V and 3 bases from J, the gap between germline ends came to 20 bases. The DNA of the CDR3 is TGTGCCAGCAGGGATTATATTGTTGACGGATACACCGGGGAGCTGTTTTTT. Translation: CASRDYIVDGYTGELFF.

V and J are TRBV6-5 and TRBJ2-7, with D tentatively TRBD1 (6 bases). The ends were cut back, 5 bases at V and 4 bases at J, with 9 bases in the middle. The CDR3 is made up of 12 amino acids. Germline-derived CDR1 and CDR2 are MNHEY and SVGAGI. The DNA of the CDR3 is TGTGCCAGCAGTCCAGGGACATACGAGCAGTACTTC. This codes for CASSPGTYEQYF.

The chain employs TRBV20-1 and TRBJ2-5; D is unresolved. The CDR3 covers 11 residues. CDR1 is DFQATT and CDR2 is SNEGSKA in the germline V gene (reference sequence). V was trimmed by 5 bases and J by 5 bases, leaving 9 bases between them. CDR3 region: CSALGLETQYF. The CDR3 bases are TGCAGTGCTCTGGGTTTGGAGACCCAGTACTTC.

This chain joins TRBV7-9 and TRBJ1-4, with D unresolved. Trimming cost V 2 bases and J 0 bases, with 7 bases left between them. In germline, CDR1 is SEHNR, CDR2 FQNEAQ (reference sequence). The CDR3 sequence is 15 residues long. The chain's CDR3 is CASSLWVATNEKLFF. The DNA of the CDR3 is TGTGCCAGCAGCTTATGGGTTGCAACTAATGAAAAACTGTTTTTT.

V gene TRBV4-3 combines with J gene TRBJ2-7; D not resolved. The V end was cut by 0 bases, the J end by 1 base, with 7 bases between. Germline V lookup: CDR1 LGHNA, CDR2 YSLEER. The CDR3 loop spans 14 amino acids. DNA for the CDR3: TGCGCCAGCAGCCAAGATGTGAAATCCTACGAGCAGTACTTC. Translating gives CASSQDVKSYEQYF.

The CDR3 loop reads CASSPQSINQPQHF. In DNA form, the CDR3 reads TGTGCCAGCTCACCGCAATCAATCAATCAGCCCCAGCATTTT. V is TRBV18 and J is TRBJ1-5, with D hard to call. Germline V gene data show CDR1 as KGHSH and CDR2 as LQKENI. Trimming pared 3 bases from V and 3 bases from J, leaving 9 bases between. The CDR3 runs 14 residues.

The CDR3 region is CATSSPFAGRQKETQYF. CDR3 DNA sequence: TGTGCCACCAGCAGCCCCTTTGCGGGACGCCAAAAAGAGACCCAGTACTTC. The chain is built from TRBV15 and TRBJ2-5, with TRBD2 as a possible D gene (6 bases). Germline V gene data show CDR1 as LNHNV and CDR2 as YYDKDF (reference sequence). The CDR3 runs to 17 residues. V was pared by 3 bases and J by 3 bases, with 20 bases between.

The chain recombines TRBV6-1 with TRBJ2-7; D unclear. V lost 0 bases to trimming and J lost 3 bases, with 12 bases between them. CDR3 size: 15 residues. Germline CDR1 is MNHNS and CDR2 is SASEGT. The CDR3 loop reads CASSEAVARDYEQYF. CDR3 nucleotides: TGTGCCAGCAGTGAAGCCGTAGCAAGGGACTACGAGCAGTACTTC.

The rearrangement uses TRBV4-2 and TRBJ2-1; TRBD2 agrees at 7 bases. J gave up 0 bases and V 4 bases, and 6 bases lay outside the gene matches. Per germline, CDR1 LGHNA and CDR2 YNFKEQ. The CDR3 spans 16 residues. CDR3: CASSPLAASSYNEQFF. The CDR3 region has the DNA TGTGCCAGCAGCCCGCTAGCGGCGAGCTCCTACAATGAGCAGTTCTTC.

This clone appeared a single time. The chain employs TRBV19 and TRBJ1-1; D is undetermined. CDR1 and CDR2 (germline): LNHDA, SQIVND (reference sequence). Trimming removed 7 bases at V and 4 bases at J, with 10 bases between. There are 12 residues in the CDR3. CDR3 DNA: TGTGCCAGTAAATTCCTTGGCACTGAAGCTTTCTTT. This codes for CASKFLGTEAFF.

The chain employs TRBV7-2 and TRBJ2-3; D is unresolved. CDR3 length equals 15 residues. Germline lookup yields CDR1 SGHTA and CDR2 FQGNSA. V was shortened by 3 bases and J by 0 bases, with 10 bases between the two germline ends. CDR3 region: CASSLSGQSTDTQYF. CDR3 DNA sequence: TGTGCCAGCAGCTTGTCTGGGCAGAGCACAGATACGCAGTATTTT.

V and J are TRBV10-3 and TRBJ2-7; D is unresolved. The CDR3 has 14 amino acids. Germline V lookup: CDR1 ENHRY, CDR2 SYGVKD. Trimming left V 0 bases short and J 2 bases short, with 8 bases between. CDR3 protein: CAISESGNPYEQYF. In DNA form, the CDR3 reads TGTGCCATCAGTGAGTCGGGGAATCCCTACGAGCAGTACTTC.

This clone showed up just once. The J gene is TRBJ2-7, the V gene TRBV7-3; 12 bases agree with TRBD2. The germline gives CDR1 SGHTA, CDR2 FQGTGA. This CDR3 contains 15 residues. The trim removed 2 bases at V and 7 bases at J, leaving 6 bases unmatched. CDR3 in amino acids: CASSLRLAGVGEQYF. The CDR3 DNA reads as TGTGCCAGCAGCTTACGACTAGCGGGAGTGGGAGAGCAGTACTTC. Full variable domain (rest looked up from reference TRBV7-3 and TRBJ2-7): GAGVSQTPSNKVTEKGKYVELRCDPISGHTALYWYRQSLGQGPEFLIYFQGTGAADDSGLPNDRFFAVRPEGSVSTLKIQRTERGDSAVYLCASSLRLAGVGEQYFGPGTRLTVT.

J is TRBJ1-4 and V is TRBV6-2 or TRBV6-3, with D perhaps TRBD1 (5 bases). Per germline, CDR1 MNHEY and CDR2 SVGEGT. Trimming shortened V by 4 bases and J by 11 bases, and 8 bases separated the two germline ends. The CDR3 length is 11 residues. CDR3 region: CASSLGGKLFF. In DNA form, the CDR3 reads TGTGCCAGCAGTTTGGGGGGGAAACTGTTTTTT.

The chain uses TRBV4-1 and TRBJ1-2, with 7 bases matching TRBD1. Trimming removed 5 bases from V and 4 bases from J; junction bases left unmatched: 1. The germline CDR1 and CDR2 sequences are MGHRA and YSYEKL. This CDR3 has 12 residues. CDR3 residues: CASSGTAYGYTF. The CDR3 DNA is TGCGCCAGCAGCGGGACAGCCTATGGCTACACCTTC.

This chain joins TRBV14 and TRBJ1-4, with a possible D match to TRBD1 (6 bases). V gave up 0 bases and J gave up 7 bases, with 9 bases separating them. Germline values: CDR1 SGHDN, CDR2 FVKESK. There are 14 residues in the CDR3. In nucleotides, the CDR3 is TGTGCCAGCAGCCAAGATCAGGGGAGTGAAAAACTGTTTTTT. It yields the protein CASSQDQGSEKLFF.

V is TRBV9 and J is TRBJ2-1, with 8 bases lining up with TRBD2. The CDR3 covers 19 residues. Trimming took 0 bases from V and 0 from J; bases not matched to a gene: 11. Germline V CDR1 and CDR2: SGDLS, YYNGEE. The CDR3 DNA reads as TGTGCCAGCAGCGTAGGTGGACTAGCCCTATCGAGCTCCTACAATGAGCAGTTCTTC. Translating it yields CASSVGGLALSSSYNEQFF.